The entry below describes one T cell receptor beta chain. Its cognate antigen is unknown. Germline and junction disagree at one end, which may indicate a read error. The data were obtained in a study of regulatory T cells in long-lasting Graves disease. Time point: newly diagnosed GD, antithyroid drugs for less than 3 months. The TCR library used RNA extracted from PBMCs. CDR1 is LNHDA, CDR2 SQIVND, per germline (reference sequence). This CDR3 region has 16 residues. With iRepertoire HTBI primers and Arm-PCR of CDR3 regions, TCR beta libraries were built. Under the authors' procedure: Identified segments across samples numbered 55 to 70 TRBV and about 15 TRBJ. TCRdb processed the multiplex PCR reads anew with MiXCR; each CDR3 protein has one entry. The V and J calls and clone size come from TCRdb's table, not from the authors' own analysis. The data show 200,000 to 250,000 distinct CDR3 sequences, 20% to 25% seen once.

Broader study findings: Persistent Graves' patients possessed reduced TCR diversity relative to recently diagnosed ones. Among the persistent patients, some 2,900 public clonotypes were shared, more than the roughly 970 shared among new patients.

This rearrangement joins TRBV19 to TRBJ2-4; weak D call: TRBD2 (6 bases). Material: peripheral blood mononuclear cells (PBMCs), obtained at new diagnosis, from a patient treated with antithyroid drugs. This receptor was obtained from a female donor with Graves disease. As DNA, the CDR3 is TGTGCCGGTAGTCCCTCCGGGGAGGTAGACAAAAACATTCAGTACTTC. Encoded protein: CAGSPSGEVDKNIQYF. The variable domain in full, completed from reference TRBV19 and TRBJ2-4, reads DGGITQSPKYLFRKEGQNVTLSCEQNLNHDAMYWYRQDPGQGLRLIYYSQIVNDFQKGDIAEGYSVSREKKESFPLTVTSAQKNPTAFYLCAGSPSGEVDKNIQYFGAGTRLSVL.